One and the same sample provided the 14 T cell receptor beta chains below, sequenced in a study of T cell clusters in autoimmune cytopenias. Multiplex touch-down PCR amplified TRB using TRB-A and TRB-B pools in one tube. TCRdb re-called the multiplex PCR reads; one entry per CDR3 protein, DNA not given. Reported are several thousand distinct CDR3 sequences; the ten largest clones contain about 5%. Each sample's input was 200 to 300 ng genomic DNA, 30,000 to 45,000 genome equivalents. Sequencing input: peripheral blood. The source is a human donor with an autoimmune cytopenia or autoimmune hepatitis (not recorded which).

This clonotype counts as medium-sized by frequency. The chain recombines TRBV18 with TRBJ2-3; the TRBD2 assignment by TCRdb is unverifiable without DNA. This CDR3 is 17 amino acids long. Germline lookup yields CDR1 KGHSH and CDR2 LQKENI. This CDR3 is CASSPTSGGAQGSTQYF.

By frequency, this clonotype is medium-sized. The chain couples TRBV29-1 to TRBJ1-2. CDR1 is SQVTM and CDR2 is ANQGSEA in the germline V gene. The CDR3 is 11 residues long. The CDR3 sequence is CSVEANYGYTF.

V is TRBV27 and J is TRBJ2-1; TCRdb's D gene call, TRBD2, goes unchecked for lack of DNA. Germline lookup yields CDR1 MNHEY and CDR2 SMNVEV (reference sequence). The CDR3 runs to 16 residues. CDR3 sequence: CASSRRGTSGRGEQFF.

The rearrangement joins TRBV12-3 or TRBV12-4 to TRBJ2-2; TCRdb designates TRBD2, a call that cannot be tested without DNA. CDR3 length equals 15 residues. CDR3 sequence: CASSLAAGGLGELFF.

The rearrangement uses TRBV11-2 and TRBJ2-7; TCRdb's assignment of TRBD2 cannot be checked, as there is no DNA. Germline V gene lookup returns CDR1 SGHAT and CDR2 FQNNGV. CDR3 length equals 15 residues. The CDR3 here is CASSFRPAGRNEQYF.

This clonotype is medium-sized by frequency. V usage is TRBV19 and J usage is TRBJ1-2; the TCRdb call, TRBD1, lacks DNA for checking. This CDR3 is built from 14 residues. The germline gives CDR1 LNHDA, CDR2 SQIVND (reference sequence). CDR3 sequence: CASSIAPNWGGYTF.

The rearrangement links TRBV7-9 to TRBJ2-7; the TCRdb call, TRBD1, lacks DNA for checking. This CDR3 has 15 residues. Per germline, CDR1 SEHNR and CDR2 FQNEAQ (reference sequence). CDR3 in amino acids: CASSRDRGGPYEQYF.

The chain links TRBV28 to TRBJ1-1; TCRdb's assignment of TRBD1 cannot be checked, as there is no DNA. The germline V gene encodes CDR1 MDHEN and CDR2 SYDVKM. This CDR3 spans 13 amino acids. CDR3 sequence: CASPKPGATEAFF.

This chain uses TRBV29-1 with TRBJ1-1; the D gene TCRdb calls, TRBD1, cannot be checked with no DNA. Germline V lookup: CDR1 SQVTM, CDR2 ANQGSEA. The CDR3 contains 15 residues. The CDR3 region is CSVGLPTGRNTEAFF. Full variable domain (rest looked up from reference TRBV29-1 and TRBJ1-1): SAVISQKPSRDICQRGTSLTIQCQVDSQVTMMFWYRQQPGQSLTLIATANQGSEATYESGFVIDKFPISRPNLTFSTLTVSNMSPEDSSIYLCSVGLPTGRNTEAFFGQGTRLTVV.

This clonotype shows up as medium-sized (0.01 to 0.1%) by frequency. The chain is built from TRBV6-5 and TRBJ1-1; TCRdb gives TRBD1 as the D gene, but with no DNA this cannot be confirmed. The CDR3 covers 15 residues. CDR1 is MNHEY, CDR2 SVGAGI, per germline. The CDR3 sequence: CASSHDRGRNTEAFF.

This clonotype shows up as medium-sized (0.01 to 0.1%) by frequency. The chain links TRBV29-1 to TRBJ1-2. CDR3 size: 13 residues. Per the germline V gene, CDR1 is SQVTM and CDR2 is ANQGSEA. CDR3 amino acids: CSVGEGVLVGYTF.

This sequence joins TRBV12-3 or TRBV12-4 and TRBJ1-3; TCRdb picks TRBD1, but there is no DNA to check that call. CDR3 size: 14 residues. CDR3 in amino acids: CASSGTGYGNTIYF.

The J gene is TRBJ1-2, the V gene TRBV6-5; TCRdb's assignment of TRBD1 cannot be checked, as there is no DNA. There are 14 residues in the CDR3. Germline V gives CDR1 MNHEY, CDR2 SVGAGI. The CDR3 loop reads CASSRGGLAYGYTF.

This clonotype is medium-sized (0.01 to 0.1%) by frequency. The chain joins TRBV27 to TRBJ1-6; there is no DNA to check the TCRdb D call of TRBD1. The CDR3 length is 16 residues. Germline lookup yields CDR1 MNHEY and CDR2 SMNVEV (reference sequence). The CDR3 region is CASTSTGTGPGSPLHF.